The subject of this entry is one TCR beta chain. The record originates from a study of blood T cell repertoires in COVID-19. Sequencing was performed with immunoSEQ multiplex PCR; in TCRdb, only in-frame clones are kept and a portion is missing. The sample contains around 100,000 clones, more than 85% of which appear only once. The CDR3 has 15 amino acids. The V gene's germline CDR1 is SGHKS and CDR2 YYEKEE (reference sequence). Losses at the gene ends were 0 bases for V and 4 bases for J; bases not matched to a gene: 5. This TCR was sampled from a middle-aged man with active or convalescent COVID-19. Sequencing used peripheral blood. V usage is TRBV5-5 and J usage is TRBJ2-3, with 7 bases fitting TRBD2. Here the CDR3 DNA reads TGTGCCAGCAGCTTGGGCGGGGGTTTGGCAGATACGCAGTATTTT. Translation gives CASSLGGGLADTQYF. The whole variable domain, filled in from reference TRBV5-5 and TRBJ2-3, reads DAGVTQSPTHLIKTRGQQVTLRCSPISGHKSVSWYQQVLGQGPQFIFQYYEKEERGRGNFPDRFSARQFPNYSSELNVNALLLGDSALYLCASSLGGGLADTQYFGPGTRLTVL.